The subject of this entry is one T cell receptor beta chain. Its cognate antigen is unknown. Method: immunoSEQ multiplex PCR; TCRdb's copy keeps in-frame clones and lacks some. The sample consists of approximately 44,000 clones, around 94% of them appearing once. The data are from a study of T cell clonotyping in hematopoietic cell transplantation. The CDR3 runs 12 residues. The germline V gene has CDR1 ENHRY and CDR2 SYGVKD. Trimming shortened V by 2 bases and J by 2 bases, and 1 base separated the two germline ends. General study points: Broader posttransplant TCR repertoire diversity was predicted by graft donor and pretransplant recipient Inverse Simpson Index values.

Sequenced: peripheral blood mononuclear cells. This sequence was found in a woman aged 50 to 65 in good health. Some clones in this sample may be carry-over from other donors' samples. The V and J genes are TRBV10-3 and TRBJ1-5; no definite D call. CDR3 sequence: CAISEGNQPQHF. The CDR3 DNA reads as TGTGCCATCAGTGAGGGCAATCAGCCCCAGCATTTT.